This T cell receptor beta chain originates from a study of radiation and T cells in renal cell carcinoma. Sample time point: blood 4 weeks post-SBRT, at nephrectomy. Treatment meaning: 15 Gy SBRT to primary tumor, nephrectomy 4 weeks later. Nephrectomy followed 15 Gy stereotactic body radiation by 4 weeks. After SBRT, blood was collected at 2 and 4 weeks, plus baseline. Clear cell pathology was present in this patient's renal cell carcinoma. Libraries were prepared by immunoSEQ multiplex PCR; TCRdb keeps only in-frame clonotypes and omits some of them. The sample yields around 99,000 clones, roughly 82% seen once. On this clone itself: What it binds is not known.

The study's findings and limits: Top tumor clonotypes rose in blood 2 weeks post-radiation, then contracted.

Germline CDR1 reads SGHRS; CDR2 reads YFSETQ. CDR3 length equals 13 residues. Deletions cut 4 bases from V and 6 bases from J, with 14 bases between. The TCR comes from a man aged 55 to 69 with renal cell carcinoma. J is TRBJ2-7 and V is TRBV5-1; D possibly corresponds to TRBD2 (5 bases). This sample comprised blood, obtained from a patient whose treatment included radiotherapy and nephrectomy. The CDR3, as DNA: TGCGCCAGCAGCCCGCTGCTTGGAGGCGAGCAGTACTTC. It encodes CASSPLLGGEQYF.